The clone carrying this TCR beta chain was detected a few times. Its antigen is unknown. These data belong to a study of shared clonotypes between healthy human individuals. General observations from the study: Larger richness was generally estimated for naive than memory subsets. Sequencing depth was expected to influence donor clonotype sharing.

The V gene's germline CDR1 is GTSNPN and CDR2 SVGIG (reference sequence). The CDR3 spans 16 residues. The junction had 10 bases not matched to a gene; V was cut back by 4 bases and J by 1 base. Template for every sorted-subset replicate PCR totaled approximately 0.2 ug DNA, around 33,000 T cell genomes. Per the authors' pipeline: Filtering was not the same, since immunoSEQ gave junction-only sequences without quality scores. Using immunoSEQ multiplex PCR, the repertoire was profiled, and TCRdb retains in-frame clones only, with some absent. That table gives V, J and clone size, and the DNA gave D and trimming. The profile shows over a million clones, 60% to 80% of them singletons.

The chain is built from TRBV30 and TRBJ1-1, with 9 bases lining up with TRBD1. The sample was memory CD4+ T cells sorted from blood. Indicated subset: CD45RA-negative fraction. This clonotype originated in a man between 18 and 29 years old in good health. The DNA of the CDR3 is TGTGCCTGGAACGACAGGGGGACGTACAGGAACACTGAAGCTTTCTTT. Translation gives CAWNDRGTYRNTEAFF.